Shown below are 25 T cell receptor beta chains from a single sample sequenced in a study of blood T cell repertoires in COVID-19. Assay used: immunoSEQ multiplex PCR; TCRdb lists only in-frame clones, some missing. The profile shows a few hundred thousand clones, around 92% of them singletons. Sequenced: PBMCs or T cells enriched from blood (not recorded which). These receptors were collected from a woman between 50 and 59 years old who had been exposed to COVID-19.

The V call is TRBV11-1, the J call TRBJ2-7; TRBD1 is a possible D gene (5 bases). This CDR3 contains 14 residues. The V and J ends lost 0 bases and 3 bases respectively, with 9 bases between them. Germline V gene lookup returns CDR1 SGHAT and CDR2 FQDESV (reference sequence). CDR3 region: CASSLAQTDYEQYF. Here the CDR3 DNA reads TGTGCCAGCAGCTTAGCCCAGACAGACTACGAGCAGTACTTC.

Notes on this clone: Other DNA sequences in this sample translate to the same CDR3. J is TRBJ2-7 and V is TRBV7-2; 11 bases agree with TRBD2. This CDR3 has 14 residues. Germline V gene sequence: CDR1 SGHTA, CDR2 FQGNSA. J gave up 3 bases and V 5 bases, and 3 bases lay outside the gene matches. The CDR3: CASSPLAGGYEQYF. CDR3 in DNA: TGTGCCAGCAGCCCCCTAGCGGGGGGCTACGAGCAGTACTTC.

The chain couples TRBV30 to TRBJ1-2; TRBD1 might be the D (6 bases). Germline loops: CDR1 GTSNPN, CDR2 SVGIG (reference sequence). This CDR3 is built from 15 residues. Between the trimmed V and J ends, which lost 3 bases and 1 base, there was a span of 15 bases. The CDR3 is CAWRDSRNFNYGYTF. The CDR3 DNA sequence: TGTGCCTGGAGGGACAGCCGCAACTTTAACTATGGCTACACCTTC.

The chain combines TRBV28 with TRBJ2-3, with 7 nucleotides matching TRBD2. V gave up 3 bases and J gave up 0 bases; unmatched junction bases: 3. CDR1 and CDR2 (germline): MDHEN, SYDVKM. This CDR3 has 15 residues. DNA for the CDR3: TGTGCCAGCAGTTTCCGGCGGGGGAGCACAGATACGCAGTATTTT. It specifies CASSFRRGSTDTQYF.

The chain uses TRBV2 and TRBJ2-3, with 13 bases fitting TRBD2. After removal of 7 bases from V and 0 bases from J, the junction contained 7 bases not matched to a gene. The CDR3 is 17 residues long. Germline V gene sequence: CDR1 SNHLY, CDR2 FYNNEI. The CDR3 bases are TGTGCCAGCACCTGGACTAGCGGGGGACGAAGCACAGATACGCAGTATTTT. It translates to CASTWTSGGRSTDTQYF. The complete variable domain, with remaining parts taken from reference TRBV2 and TRBJ2-3, reads EPEVTQTPSHQVTQMGQEVILRCVPISNHLYFYWYRQILGQKVEFLVSFYNNEISEKSEIFDDQFSVERPDGSNFTLKIRSTKLEDSAMYFCASTWTSGGRSTDTQYFGPGTRLTVL.

The genes are TRBV6-5 and TRBJ1-1; D remains unclear. The germline CDR1 and CDR2 sequences are MNHEY and SVGAGI. V was clipped by 7 bases and J by 1 base, with 10 bases between them. The CDR3 is made up of 13 amino acids. CDR3 sequence (DNA): TGTGCCAGCAATCCTCGGGAGAACACTGAAGCTTTCTTT. Translated, it gives CASNPRENTEAFF.

The rearrangement links TRBV19 to TRBJ1-6; no firm D call. There are 14 residues in the CDR3. CDR1 is LNHDA, CDR2 SQIVND, per germline (reference sequence). Trimming took 4 bases from V and 5 from J, leaving 9 bases between them. Here the CDR3 DNA reads TGTGCCAGTAGTACACGACGGGATAATTCACCCCTCCACTTT. The encoded protein is CASSTRRDNSPLHF. Full variable domain (remainder filled in from reference TRBV19 and TRBJ1-6): DGGITQSPKYLFRKEGQNVTLSCEQNLNHDAMYWYRQDPGQGLRLIYYSQIVNDFQKGDIAEGYSVSREKKESFPLTVTSAQKNPTAFYLCASSTRRDNSPLHFGNGTRLTVT.

The chain recombines TRBV6-1 with TRBJ1-1; D gene unclear. With 3 bases removed from V and 0 bases from J, the gap between germline ends came to 8 bases. The CDR3 length is 14 residues. Looked up from germline, CDR1 is MNHNS and CDR2 is SASEGT. The CDR3 DNA is TGTGCCAGCAGTGATTTCAGGTTGAACACTGAAGCTTTCTTT. Protein sequence: CASSDFRLNTEAFF.

The chain combines TRBV3-1 (or the pseudogene TRBV3-2) with TRBJ1-1; D not certain. The V and J ends lost 1 base and 4 bases respectively, with 13 bases between them. Germline CDR1 LGHDT, CDR2 YNNKEL (reference sequence). The length of the CDR3 is 15 residues. The CDR3 reads CASSQGLVGGTEAFF. DNA of the CDR3: TGTGCCAGCAGCCAAGGTTTAGTCGGAGGCACTGAAGCTTTCTTT.

This clone was recorded once. The rearrangement links TRBV29-1 to TRBJ1-3; D call uncertain. Trimming took off 7 bases at V and 0 bases at J, with 16 bases between the two ends. Germline-derived CDR1 and CDR2 are SQVTM and ANQGSEA. CDR3 size: 15 residues. The CDR3 spells CSASLGRFSGNTIYF. The CDR3 DNA follows: TGCAGCGCCTCGCTGGGGAGATTCTCTGGAAACACCATATATTTT.

CDR3 in amino acids: CASSVGSGGVETQYF. CDR3 DNA: TGTGCCAGCAGCGTCGGGAGCGGGGGGGTGGAGACCCAGTACTTC. This rearrangement joins TRBV9 to TRBJ2-5; 10 bases align to TRBD2. Germline CDR1 SGDLS, CDR2 YYNGEE. This CDR3 spans 15 amino acids. The ends lost 2 bases at V and 5 bases at J; junction bases unmatched: 6.

The chain employs TRBV24-1 and TRBJ1-2; D perhaps matches TRBD1 (6 bases). This CDR3 has 13 amino acids. V dropped 9 bases and J dropped 4 bases, with 14 bases sitting between them. Germline V gene lookup returns CDR1 KGHDR and CDR2 SFDVKD. CDR3 bases: TGTGCCACCGACGGGGGGCTTGGCTATGGCTACACCTTC. This codes for CATDGGLGYGYTF.

The chain recombines TRBV11-2 with TRBJ1-1, with 9 bases that match TRBD1. The germline V gene encodes CDR1 SGHAT and CDR2 FQNNGV. This CDR3 has 15 residues. V shed 5 bases, J shed 4 bases, and the junction held 8 bases outside the gene matches. The CDR3 here is CASSQDRGWGTEAFF. In DNA form, the CDR3 reads TGTGCCAGCAGCCAGGACAGGGGATGGGGCACTGAAGCTTTCTTT.

The count of this clone is one. The chain joins TRBV2 to TRBJ1-6; 8 bases map to TRBD1. V lost 8 bases, J lost 7 bases, and 4 bases stayed unmatched. There are 13 residues in the CDR3. CDR1 SNHLY and CDR2 FYNNEI come from the germline V gene. CDR3 coding DNA: TGTGCCAGCGAGGACAGGGAGAATTCACCCCTCCACTTT. Residues: CASEDRENSPLHF.

The rearrangement uses TRBV18 and TRBJ1-2; D gene uncertain. CDR3 length equals 13 residues. CDR1 is KGHSH and CDR2 is LQKENI in the germline V gene. V lost 3 bases to trimming and J lost 3 bases, with 8 bases between them. CDR3 residues: CASSPVGDYGYTF. The CDR3 nucleotides are TGTGCCAGCTCACCGGTCGGAGACTATGGCTACACCTTC.

This clone appeared once. J is TRBJ1-1 and V is TRBV3-1 (or the pseudogene TRBV3-2); D unresolved. CDR3 length: 15 amino acids. V gave up 4 bases and J gave up 4 bases, with 16 bases separating them. Germline values: CDR1 LGHDT, CDR2 YNNKEL (reference sequence). The CDR3 sequence is CASSPREKARTEAFF. DNA for the CDR3: TGTGCCAGCAGCCCGAGGGAGAAAGCTCGCACTGAAGCTTTCTTT.

The rearrangement links TRBV24-1 to TRBJ2-3, with 8 bases that match TRBD1. The CDR3 contains 18 residues. V was pared by 1 base and J by 4 bases, with 12 bases of the junction left unmatched. The germline CDR1 and CDR2 sequences are KGHDR and SFDVKD. This CDR3 reads CATSDFSLRQGLPDTQYF. For the CDR3, the DNA is TGTGCCACCAGTGATTTTAGTTTGAGACAGGGGCTCCCAGATACGCAGTATTTT.

The chain has TRBV27 and TRBJ1-6, with TRBD1 identical over 7 bases. This CDR3 contains 16 residues. Germline V lookup: CDR1 MNHEY, CDR2 SMNVEV (reference sequence). V was pared by 9 bases and J by 8 bases, with 16 bases of the junction left unmatched. CDR3 DNA sequence: TGTGCCAGTTGCGACAGGGCGGGAATAAGGTATTCACCCCTCCACTTT. It translates to CASCDRAGIRYSPLHF.

The chain links TRBV5-5 to TRBJ1-3, with D uncertain. Trimming took 1 base from V and 4 from J, leaving 9 bases between them. This CDR3 has 14 amino acids. Germline CDR1 SGHKS, CDR2 YYEKEE (reference sequence). The CDR3 region is CASSLRGKGNTIYF. In DNA, the CDR3 is TGTGCCAGCAGCTTGAGAGGGAAAGGAAACACCATATATTTT.

In this sample, this clone turned up once. The V gene is TRBV4-2, the J gene TRBJ1-5; 9 bases align to TRBD1. The V gene's germline CDR1 is LGHNA and CDR2 YNFKEQ. CDR3 size: 15 residues. The J segment lost 6 bases and the V segment lost 1 base, leaving 4 bases of the junction unmatched. The DNA of the CDR3 is TGTGCCAGCAGCCAAGTCGGGACAGGGTCTCAGCCCCAGCATTTT. Its protein is CASSQVGTGSQPQHF.

The CDR3 is CASSTTGLGTEAFF. Here the CDR3 DNA reads TGTGCCAGTAGTACGACAGGGTTGGGCACTGAAGCTTTCTTT. The chain is built from TRBV19 and TRBJ1-1; 7 nucleotides agree with TRBD1. CDR1 is LNHDA, CDR2 SQIVND, per germline (reference sequence). This CDR3 region has 14 residues. V shed 4 bases, J shed 4 bases, and the junction held 6 bases outside the gene matches. The full variable domain, in which reference TRBV19 and TRBJ1-1 provide the parts outside the CDR3, is DGGITQSPKYLFRKEGQNVTLSCEQNLNHDAMYWYRQDPGQGLRLIYYSQIVNDFQKGDIAEGYSVSREKKESFPLTVTSAQKNPTAFYLCASSTTGLGTEAFFGQGTRLTVV.

The V gene is TRBV5-4, the J gene TRBJ2-7, with D possibly being TRBD1 (5 bases). Per the germline V gene, CDR1 is SGHNT and CDR2 is YYREEE (reference sequence). CDR3 size: 16 residues. V lost 0 bases, J lost 3 bases, and 16 bases lay in between. This CDR3 is CASSLGPETGNYEQYF. The CDR3, as DNA: TGTGCCAGCAGCTTGGGGCCCGAAACAGGAAACTACGAGCAGTACTTC.

The chain has TRBV5-1 and TRBJ2-2; D may be TRBD1 (6 bases). Per germline, CDR1 SGHRS and CDR2 YFSETQ. This CDR3 spans 15 amino acids. Trimming took off 6 bases at V and 7 bases at J, with 19 bases between the two ends. The CDR3 DNA follows: TGCGCCAGCACCTCCGGGACAAAGGGCTACGGGGAGCTGTTTTTT. Encoded protein: CASTSGTKGYGELFF.

The genes are TRBV6-6 and TRBJ2-5, with TRBD1 identical over 10 bases. This CDR3 is 16 amino acids long. The junction had 8 bases not matched to a gene; V was cut back by 3 bases and J by 4 bases. The V gene's germline CDR1 is MNHNY and CDR2 SVGAGI (reference sequence). CDR3: CASSYGDRGLGETQYF. Written as DNA, the CDR3 is TGTGCCAGCAGTTATGGGGACAGGGGTTTGGGAGAGACCCAGTACTTC.

The J gene is TRBJ1-4, the V gene TRBV11-1, with 7 bases fitting TRBD1. The CDR3 extends over 14 amino acids. Germline assignment: CDR1 SGHAT and CDR2 FQDESV (reference sequence). Trimming took 2 bases from V and 8 from J; bases not matched to a gene: 5. The CDR3 is CASSLNRGGEKLFF. The CDR3, as DNA: TGTGCCAGCAGCTTAAACAGGGGCGGAGAAAAACTGTTTTTT.